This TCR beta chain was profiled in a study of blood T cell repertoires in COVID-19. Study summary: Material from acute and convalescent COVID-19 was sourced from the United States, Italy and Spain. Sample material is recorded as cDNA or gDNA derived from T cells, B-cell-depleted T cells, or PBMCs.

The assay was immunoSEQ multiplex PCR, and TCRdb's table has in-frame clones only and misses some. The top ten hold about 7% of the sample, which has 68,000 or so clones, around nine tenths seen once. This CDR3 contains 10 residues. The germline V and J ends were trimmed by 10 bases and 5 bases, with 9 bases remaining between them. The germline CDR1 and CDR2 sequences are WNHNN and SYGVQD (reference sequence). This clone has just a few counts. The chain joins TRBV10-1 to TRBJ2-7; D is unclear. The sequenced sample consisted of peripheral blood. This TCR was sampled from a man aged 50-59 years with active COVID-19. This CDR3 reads CATPDNEQYF. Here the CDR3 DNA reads TGCGCCACGCCAGACAACGAGCAGTACTTC.